The 17 T cell receptor beta chains listed next were all sequenced from one sample in a study of T cells after posttransplantation cyclophosphamide. Data came from immunoSEQ multiplex PCR; TCRdb stores just in-frame clones and leaves some out. The data hold roughly 13,000 clones, with about four fifths observed a single time. The sequencing input was memory CD4+ T cells sorted from PBMCs. Every receptor here comes from a man between 50 and 59 years old.

The chain couples TRBV7-8 to TRBJ1-2; D is unclear. The CDR3 contains 14 residues. The germline V and J ends were trimmed by 5 bases and 0 bases, with 10 bases remaining between them. Germline V CDR1 and CDR2: SGHVS, FQNEAQ. CDR3 in amino acids: CASSPDSANYGYTF. The DNA for the CDR3 is TGTGCCAGCAGCCCTGATTCGGCTAACTATGGCTACACCTTC.

V usage is TRBV27 and J usage is TRBJ1-2; no clear D gene. This CDR3 is 14 amino acids long. Trimming took 2 bases from V and 7 from J, leaving 14 bases between them. The V gene's germline CDR1 is MNHEY and CDR2 SMNVEV (reference sequence). This CDR3 reads CASSLLSREGGYTF. CDR3 DNA: TGTGCCAGCAGTTTACTGTCAAGAGAGGGTGGCTACACCTTC.

The V gene is TRBV7-9, the J gene TRBJ1-3; D gene unclear. Germline assignment: CDR1 SEHNR and CDR2 FQNEAQ (reference sequence). Trimming took 4 bases from V and 2 from J, leaving 12 bases between them. This CDR3 region has 15 residues. In DNA, the CDR3 is TGTGCCAGCAGCTCCGCGGGAGGGACTGGAAACACCATATATTTT. It translates to CASSSAGGTGNTIYF.

The chain combines TRBV12-5 with TRBJ2-6, with D tentatively TRBD1 (5 bases). V gave up 4 bases and J gave up 5 bases, with 21 bases separating them. Germline V gene data show CDR1 as LGHNT and CDR2 as FRNRAP. This CDR3 has 18 residues. The CDR3 is CASGWATAGQSRANVLTF. In nucleotides, the CDR3 is TGTGCTAGTGGTTGGGCCACTGCAGGACAAAGTCGGGCCAACGTCCTGACTTTC.

This chain connects TRBV5-8 to TRBJ1-2, with D possibly being TRBD1 (6 bases). V lost 4 bases and J lost 4, with 17 bases in between. The CDR3 spans 15 residues. CDR1 and CDR2 from the germline V gene are SGHTS and YDEGEE. This CDR3 reads CASSASQGRAYGYTF. CDR3 bases: TGTGCCAGCAGCGCGAGTCAGGGGCGCGCCTATGGCTACACCTTC.

The chain is built from TRBV2 and TRBJ2-7; tentative D call: TRBD1 (5 bases). Germline-derived CDR1 and CDR2 are SNHLY and FYNNEI. This CDR3 is built from 14 residues. V was pared by 6 bases and J by 2 bases, with 14 bases between. CDR3 residues: CASRVDSHPYEQYF. The CDR3 region has the DNA TGTGCCAGCAGGGTAGACAGTCACCCCTACGAGCAGTACTTC.

CDR3 sequence: CASSQTDRLGFTDTQYF. The CDR3 nucleotides are TGCGCCAGCAGCCAGACCGACAGGTTGGGTTTCACAGATACGCAGTATTTT. The chain links TRBV4-1 to TRBJ2-3, with D maybe TRBD1 (6 bases). V was pared by 3 bases and J by 2 bases, with 18 bases between. In germline, CDR1 is MGHRA, CDR2 YSYEKL. This CDR3 region has 17 residues.

The chain carries TRBV20-1 and TRBJ1-2; TRBD1 agrees at 7 bases. CDR3 length: 10 amino acids. Per germline, CDR1 DFQATT and CDR2 SNEGSKA (reference sequence). The V and J ends lost 5 bases and 7 bases, in that order; junction bases with no gene match: 1. The CDR3 DNA follows: TGCAGTGCTGGACAGGTTGGCTACACCTTC. Its translation is CSAGQVGYTF.

This clone was seen a handful of times. The genes are TRBV14 and TRBJ2-3; 14 nucleotides agree with TRBD2. CDR1 is SGHDN and CDR2 is FVKESK in the germline V gene. CDR3 length: 16 residues. V was pared by 5 bases and J by 7 bases, with 8 bases of the junction left unmatched. The CDR3 sequence is CASSRTSGRSSHTQYF. DNA for the CDR3: TGTGCCAGCAGCAGGACTAGCGGGAGGTCATCCCATACGCAGTATTTT.

This clone was detected only once. DNA of the CDR3: TGCGCCAGCAGGACGACACCAGATAGCAATCAGCCCCAGCATTTT. It translates to CASRTTPDSNQPQHF. This chain connects TRBV5-1 to TRBJ1-5, with D hard to call. The length of the CDR3 is 15 residues. Trimming shortened V by 5 bases and J by 0 bases, and 12 bases separated the two germline ends. Germline CDR1 is SGHRS and CDR2 is YFSETQ.

This clone was counted only a few times. The chain links TRBV5-1 to TRBJ2-5; a weak D match, TRBD2 (7 bases). V was shortened by 4 bases and J by 4 bases, with 20 bases between the two germline ends. Germline loops: CDR1 SGHRS, CDR2 YFSETQ. The CDR3 spans 16 residues. CDR3 protein: CASSIGGGPSGETQYF. The DNA of the CDR3 is TGCGCCAGCAGCATAGGGGGGGGCCCGAGTGGAGAGACCCAGTACTTC.

The chain joins TRBV18 to TRBJ2-2, with 8 nucleotides matching TRBD2. V gave up 3 bases and J gave up 4 bases; unmatched junction bases: 4. The CDR3 is made up of 15 amino acids. In germline, CDR1 is KGHSH, CDR2 LQKENI. CDR3 region: CASSPLAGSTGELFF. The DNA for the CDR3 is TGTGCCAGCTCACCCTTAGCGGGATCCACCGGGGAGCTGTTTTTT.

The chain employs TRBV5-4 and TRBJ2-5, with 7 bases aligning to TRBD2. The trim removed 2 bases at V and 2 bases at J, leaving 9 bases unmatched. This CDR3 is built from 16 residues. Germline V gene sequence: CDR1 SGHNT, CDR2 YYREEE (reference sequence). The CDR3 region is CASSFGGRALQETQYF. The CDR3 DNA follows: TGTGCCAGCAGCTTTGGGGGGAGGGCTTTACAAGAGACCCAGTACTTC.

This clone occurred a few times. The chain recombines TRBV25-1 with TRBJ2-7; 7 bases align to TRBD1. Germline CDR1 MGHDK, CDR2 SYGVNS. The CDR3 is 13 amino acids. V shed 3 bases, J shed 5 bases, and the junction held 4 bases outside the gene matches. The CDR3 nucleotides are TGTGCCAGCAGTGACAGGGGGATAGACGAGCAGTACTTC. Amino acids: CASSDRGIDEQYF.

This chain links TRBV11-3 with TRBJ1-6, with 10 bases fitting TRBD1. This CDR3 region has 15 residues. Losses at the gene ends were 3 bases for V and 9 bases for J; bases not matched to a gene: 5. CDR1 SGHNT and CDR2 YENEEA come from the germline V gene. The CDR3 DNA reads as TGTGCCAGCAGCTTGTGGACAGGGGGAATTTCACCCCTCCACTTT. Translation: CASSLWTGGISPLHF.

The gene calls are TRBV18 and TRBJ1-3; D call uncertain. Trimming removed 6 bases at V and 4 bases at J, with 10 bases between. CDR1 is KGHSH and CDR2 is LQKENI in the germline V gene. CDR3 length equals 13 residues. Here the CDR3 reads CASSWSSGNTIYF. The CDR3 coding sequence is TGTGCCAGCTCCTGGAGCTCCGGAAACACCATATATTTT.

For the CDR3, the DNA is TGTGCCAGCAGTGCTAGAGAACTTCGGAATTCACCCCTCCACTTT. Protein sequence: CASSARELRNSPLHF. The gene calls are TRBV2 and TRBJ1-6; D remains ambiguous. V was clipped by 4 bases and J by 7 bases, with 14 bases between them. Germline CDR1 and CDR2: SNHLY and FYNNEI. This CDR3 contains 15 residues. The variable domain in full, completed from reference TRBV2 and TRBJ1-6, reads EPEVTQTPSHQVTQMGQEVILRCVPISNHLYFYWYRQILGQKVEFLVSFYNNEISEKSEIFDDQFSVERPDGSNFTLKIRSTKLEDSAMYFCASSARELRNSPLHFGNGTRLTVT.